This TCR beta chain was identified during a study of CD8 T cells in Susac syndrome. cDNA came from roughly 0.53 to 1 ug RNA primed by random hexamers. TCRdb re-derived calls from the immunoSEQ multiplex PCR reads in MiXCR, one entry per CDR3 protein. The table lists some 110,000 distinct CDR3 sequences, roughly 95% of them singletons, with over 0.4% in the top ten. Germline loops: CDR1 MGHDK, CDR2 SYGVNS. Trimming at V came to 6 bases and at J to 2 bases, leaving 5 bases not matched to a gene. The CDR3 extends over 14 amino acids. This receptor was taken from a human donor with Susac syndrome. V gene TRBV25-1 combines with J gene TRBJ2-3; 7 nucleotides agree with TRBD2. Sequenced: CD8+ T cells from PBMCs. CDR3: CASSLGLNTDTQYF. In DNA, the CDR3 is TGTGCCAGCAGCCTGGGACTAAACACAGATACGCAGTATTTT. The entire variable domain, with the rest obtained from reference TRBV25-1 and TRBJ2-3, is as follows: EADIYQTPRYLVIGTGKKITLECSQTMGHDKMYWYQQDPGMELHLIHYSYGVNSTEKGDLSSESTVSRIRTEHFPLTLESARPSHTSQYLCASSLGLNTDTQYFGPGTRLTVL.